The 27 T cell receptor beta chains reported below all come from one sample, sequenced in a study of post-analysis software for immune sequencing data. Antigens for these TCRs are unknown. The authors incorporated unique molecular identifiers into the TCR beta cDNA libraries. TCRdb reprocessed the PCR reads with MiXCR, giving one entry per CDR3 protein. The data contain roughly 730,000 distinct CDR3 sequences, 30% of them singletons. Study-wide results and limits: In patients, five or six TRBV segments were more frequent than in controls, with TRBV5-6, TRBV5-1 and TRBV20-1 among them.

The sequenced material came from blood. Receptor source: a girl between 10 and 17 years old with multiple sclerosis.

The V call is TRBV5-1, the J call TRBJ2-6, with no clear D. The CDR3 runs 15 residues. Germline CDR1 reads SGHRS; CDR2 reads YFSETQ. Trimming took 4 bases from V and 0 from J, leaving 8 bases between them. CDR3 DNA: TGCGCCAGCAGCACGGGCCCCTCTGGGGCCAACGTCCTGACTTTC. Translation: CASSTGPSGANVLTF.

The gene calls are TRBV5-1 and TRBJ1-1; perhaps TRBD1 as D (6 bases). The CDR3 covers 14 residues. Germline V gives CDR1 SGHRS, CDR2 YFSETQ. Trimming pared 7 bases from V and 1 base from J, leaving 14 bases between. The CDR3 region is CASRWDTGNTEAFF. CDR3 DNA: TGCGCCAGCCGCTGGGACACGGGGAACACTGAAGCTTTCTTT.

V and J are TRBV5-6 and TRBJ1-2; TRBD1 might be the D (5 bases). In germline, CDR1 is SGHDT, CDR2 YYEEEE. The V and J ends lost 3 bases and 4 bases respectively, with 13 bases between them. This CDR3 has 14 amino acids. The CDR3 reads CASSSQTVTYGYTF. The DNA of the CDR3 is TGTGCCAGCAGCTCTCAGACAGTCACCTATGGCTACACCTTC.

The chain combines TRBV9 with TRBJ2-1; TRBD1 aligns across 9 bases. V was pared by 0 bases and J by 7 bases, with 14 bases of the junction left unmatched. This CDR3 spans 18 amino acids. Germline CDR1 reads SGDLS; CDR2 reads YYNGEE. The DNA for the CDR3 is TGTGCCAGCAGCGTAGCCCCCCCGGGACAGGGCCTAGGGAATGAGCAGTTCTTC. Translating gives CASSVAPPGQGLGNEQFF.

The chain links TRBV7-2 to TRBJ2-2; the D gene could be TRBD1 or TRBD2 (5 bases each). CDR1 and CDR2 (germline): SGHTA, FQGNSA. With 3 bases removed from V and 4 bases from J, the gap between germline ends came to 15 bases. The CDR3 sequence is 16 residues long. The CDR3 DNA follows: TGTGCCAGCAGCTTGGGACCGCCGGGGAGCACCGGGGAGCTGTTTTTT. It translates to CASSLGPPGSTGELFF.

This clonotype was seen a single time. The CDR3 protein is CATSRGMNTEAFF. The CDR3 DNA is TGTGCCACCAGCAGAGGGATGAACACTGAAGCTTTCTTT. This chain uses TRBV15 with TRBJ1-1; no reliable D call. The V end lost 1 base, the J end lost 0 bases, and 3 bases lay between the germline ends. In germline, CDR1 is LNHNV, CDR2 YYDKDF (reference sequence). This CDR3 spans 13 amino acids.

J is TRBJ1-5 and V is TRBV7-7, with D unresolved. V dropped 2 bases and J dropped 1 base, with 12 bases sitting between them. CDR1 and CDR2 (germline): SSHAT, FNYEAQ (reference sequence). The length of the CDR3 is 16 residues. The CDR3 DNA follows: TGTGCCAGCAGCTTATGCGATCCGGGGAGCAATCAGCCCCAGCATTTT. Translating it yields CASSLCDPGSNQPQHF.

The J gene is TRBJ2-5, the V gene TRBV6-2 or TRBV6-3, with D possibly matching TRBD1 (6 bases). The CDR3 contains 14 residues. Germline CDR1 MNHEY, CDR2 SVGEGT. V lost 4 bases, J lost 7 bases, and 16 bases lay in between. The CDR3 coding sequence is TGTGCCAGCAGTTTCTGGACAGCCGTACGGACCCAGTACTTC. Translated, it gives CASSFWTAVRTQYF.

CDR3 loop: CASSQFPAYEQYF. CDR3 DNA: TGCGCCAGCAGCCAATTTCCTGCCTACGAGCAGTACTTC. The rearrangement links TRBV4-3 to TRBJ2-7; D not resolved. The germline V gene encodes CDR1 LGHNA and CDR2 YSLEER. V was cut by 2 bases and J by 2 bases, with 7 bases left in between. This CDR3 contains 13 residues.

This chain links TRBV7-2 with TRBJ2-1, with D perhaps TRBD2 (6 bases). Germline V gene data show CDR1 as SGHTA and CDR2 as FQGNSA. This CDR3 has 16 residues. V was shortened by 3 bases and J by 9 bases, with 21 bases between the two germline ends. This CDR3 reads CASSFAGGPGVSEQFF. The CDR3 DNA sequence: TGTGCCAGCAGCTTTGCCGGGGGTCCCGGGGTATCTGAGCAGTTCTTC.

The V and J genes are TRBV28 and TRBJ2-1, with TRBD1 as a possible D gene (6 bases). CDR1 and CDR2 (germline): MDHEN, SYDVKM. The CDR3 runs to 14 residues. Trimming took off 5 bases at V and 10 bases at J, with 18 bases between the two ends. The CDR3 protein is CASSLWTDTNEQFF. CDR3 bases: TGTGCCAGCAGTCTGTGGACAGATACCAACGAGCAGTTCTTC.

Only a few counts were recorded for this clonotype. The genes are TRBV4-3 and TRBJ1-5, with 9 bases fitting TRBD1. Germline CDR1 is LGHNA and CDR2 is YSLEER. The CDR3 consists of 16 residues. V lost 1 base to trimming and J lost 4 bases; unmatched junction nucleotides: 5. The CDR3 loop is CASSQGPGQGNQPQHF. DNA for the CDR3: TGCGCCAGCAGCCAAGGGCCGGGACAGGGTAATCAGCCCCAGCATTTT.

This chain joins TRBV27 and TRBJ2-5; D uncertain. Germline V lookup: CDR1 MNHEY, CDR2 SMNVEV (reference sequence). Trimming removed 2 bases from V and 5 bases from J, with 18 bases in between. This CDR3 region has 16 residues. CDR3 sequence reads: CASSLPPGPPQETQYF. The CDR3 DNA reads as TGTGCCAGCAGTTTACCCCCCGGCCCGCCCCAGGAGACCCAGTACTTC.

There are many counts of this clonotype. The chain recombines TRBV27 with TRBJ2-1, with 10 bases identical to TRBD2. The CDR3 runs 14 residues. Losses at the gene ends were 3 bases for V and 14 bases for J; bases not matched to a gene: 10. Looked up from germline, CDR1 is MNHEY and CDR2 is SMNVEV (reference sequence). Here the CDR3 DNA reads TGTGCCAGCAGTTTCTTGGCTAGCGGGAGTTCGGAGTTCTTC. Translated, it gives CASSFLASGSSEFF.

A word on this clonotype: At one end the junction does not follow the germline gene, possibly because of a read error. The V and J genes are TRBV12-3 or TRBV12-4 and TRBJ2-3; TRBD1 agrees at 7 bases. This CDR3 contains 15 residues. CDR3 DNA: TGTGCCAGCAGTCCCGGGACAGCTAGCACAGATGCGCAGTATTTT. This codes for CASSPGTASTDAQYF.

The chain is built from TRBV5-1 and TRBJ1-3, with TRBD1 matching 7 bases. The trim removed 3 bases at V and 8 bases at J, leaving 8 bases unmatched. In germline, CDR1 is SGHRS, CDR2 YFSETQ. This CDR3 contains 14 residues. The CDR3 is CASSWTGEGDTIYF. The DNA of the CDR3 is TGCGCCAGCAGCTGGACAGGAGAAGGAGACACCATATATTTT.

The chain recombines TRBV28 with TRBJ1-1; tentative D call: TRBD1 (5 bases). Germline V gives CDR1 MDHEN, CDR2 SYDVKM. This CDR3 has 15 amino acids. V lost 5 bases, J lost 3 bases, and 16 bases lay in between. DNA for the CDR3: TGTGCCAGCAGTCCCTCGGGGCCCGCGGACACTGAAGCTTTCTTT. Translated, it gives CASSPSGPADTEAFF.

This clonotype was seen a handful of times. V gene TRBV20-1 combines with J gene TRBJ1-2; TRBD1 aligns across 7 bases. CDR1 and CDR2 (germline): DFQATT, SNEGSKA (reference sequence). With V trimmed by 6 bases and J by 8 bases, 12 bases remained unmatched. The CDR3 extends over 13 amino acids. The CDR3 region is CSAVTGTANGYTF. The CDR3 region has the DNA TGCAGTGCCGTTACCGGGACAGCCAACGGCTACACCTTC.

The chain employs TRBV6-5 and TRBJ1-1; a possible D gene is TRBD1 (5 bases). Germline CDR1 is MNHEY and CDR2 is SVGAGI. The CDR3 has 14 amino acids. V was shortened by 0 bases and J by 12 bases, with 17 bases between the two germline ends. CDR3 in amino acids: CASSYSSLDIGTFF. As DNA, the CDR3 is TGTGCCAGCAGTTACTCGTCTCTGGACATAGGAACTTTCTTT.

This chain links TRBV20-1 with TRBJ2-3; TRBD2 agrees at 9 bases. The CDR3 length is 16 residues. V was pared by 4 bases and J by 6 bases, with 14 bases of the junction left unmatched. Germline-derived CDR1 and CDR2 are DFQATT and SNEGSKA (reference sequence). The CDR3 sequence is CSAILRASGVGDTQYF. Here the CDR3 DNA reads TGCAGTGCTATACTCCGGGCTAGCGGGGTAGGGGATACGCAGTATTTT.

The CDR3 bases are TGTGCCAGCTCATGGCGCAGGGGAATAAAGACGGTGGGCAATCAGCCCCAGCATTTT. Translation gives CASSWRRGIKTVGNQPQHF. V gene TRBV18 combines with J gene TRBJ1-5; maybe TRBD1 (6 bases). The length of the CDR3 is 19 residues. The germline CDR1 and CDR2 sequences are KGHSH and LQKENI. With 5 bases removed from V and 2 bases from J, the gap between germline ends came to 25 bases.

This clonotype has only a few counts. The rearrangement uses TRBV7-2 and TRBJ1-1; TRBD1 aligns across 8 bases. CDR3 length: 12 residues. Germline loops: CDR1 SGHTA, CDR2 FQGNSA. J gave up 7 bases and V 4 bases, and 2 bases lay outside the gene matches. Here the CDR3 DNA reads TGTGCCAGCAGCTGGGACAGGATTGAAGCTTTCTTT. This translates into CASSWDRIEAFF.

The J gene is TRBJ1-2, the V gene TRBV7-2; no clear D. The CDR3 is 14 amino acids. Trimming left V 1 base short and J 7 bases short, with 13 bases between. Per germline, CDR1 SGHTA and CDR2 FQGNSA. The CDR3 DNA follows: TGTGCCAGCAGCTTAGAAGTGGCAGATCTTGGCTACACCTTC. The encoded protein is CASSLEVADLGYTF.

This chain connects TRBV7-2 to TRBJ1-3, with D possibly TRBD1 on 6 matching bases. Germline V gene sequence: CDR1 SGHTA, CDR2 FQGNSA. V was pared by 3 bases and J by 8 bases, with 14 bases between. The CDR3 sequence is 14 residues long. CDR3 sequence reads: CASSLWVRGDTIYF. DNA for the CDR3: TGTGCCAGCAGCTTGTGGGTGAGGGGGGACACCATATATTTT.

The chain recombines TRBV20-1 with TRBJ2-3, with TRBD2 identical over 9 bases. This CDR3 comprises 16 residues. With V trimmed by 3 bases and J by 2 bases, 9 bases remained unmatched. From germline, CDR1 is DFQATT and CDR2 SNEGSKA (reference sequence). The CDR3 nucleotides are TGCAGTGCTAGCTCCGGACTAGCGCCTGTCACAGATACGCAGTATTTT. The encoded protein is CSASSGLAPVTDTQYF.

The rearrangement joins TRBV6-2 or TRBV6-3 to TRBJ2-1, with TRBD1 matching 9 bases. This CDR3 region has 17 residues. Germline V CDR1 and CDR2: MNHEY, SVGEGT. V gave up 5 bases and J gave up 10 bases; unmatched junction bases: 18. CDR3 DNA sequence: TGTGCCAGCAGTCTCAGAAGGGCTGGACAGGGGAAAGAGGAGCAGTTCTTC. Translated: CASSLRRAGQGKEEQFF.

V gene TRBV2 combines with J gene TRBJ1-2; possible D gene TRBD1, 5 bases. CDR3 length: 15 amino acids. Germline V lookup: CDR1 SNHLY, CDR2 FYNNEI. V lost 4 bases, J lost 1 base, and 13 bases lay in between. The CDR3 is CASSVGREVNYGYTF. The CDR3 DNA is TGTGCCAGCAGTGTAGGCAGGGAAGTTAACTATGGCTACACCTTC.